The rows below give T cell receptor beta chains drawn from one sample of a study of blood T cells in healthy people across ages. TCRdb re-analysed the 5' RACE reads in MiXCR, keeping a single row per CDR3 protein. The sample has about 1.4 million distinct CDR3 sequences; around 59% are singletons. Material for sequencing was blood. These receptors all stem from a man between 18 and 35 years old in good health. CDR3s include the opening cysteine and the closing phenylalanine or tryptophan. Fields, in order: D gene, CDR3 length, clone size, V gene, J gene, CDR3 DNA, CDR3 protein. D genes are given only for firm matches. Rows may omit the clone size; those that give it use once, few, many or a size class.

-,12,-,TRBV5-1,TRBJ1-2,TGCGCCAGCAGCTTTCCGTCTGAGGGCTACACCTTC,CASSFPSEGYTF
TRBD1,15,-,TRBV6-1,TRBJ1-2,TGTGCCAGCGGTTTGCTGGGGGGGACAGAATATGGCTACACCTTC,CASGLLGGTEYGYTF
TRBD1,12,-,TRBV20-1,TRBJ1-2,TGCAGTGCCCCGGGACAGGGGATGGGCTACACCTTC,CSAPGQGMGYTF
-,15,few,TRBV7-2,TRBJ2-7,TGTGCCAGCAGCTTATCCCTGAGGGTTTCCTACGAGCAGTACTTC,CASSLSLRVSYEQYF
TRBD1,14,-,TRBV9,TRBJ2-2,TGTGCCAGCACTAAGACAGGGGGGGCCGGGGAGCTGTTTTTT,CASTKTGGAGELFF
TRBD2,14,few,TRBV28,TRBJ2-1,TGTGCCAGCGCTGTAGCGGGGGGAAGAAATGAGCAGTTCTTC,CASAVAGGRNEQFF
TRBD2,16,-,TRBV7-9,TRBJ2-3,TGTGCCAGCAGCCCGACTTCGCTAGCGGGAGTTGATACGCAGTATTTT,CASSPTSLAGVDTQYF
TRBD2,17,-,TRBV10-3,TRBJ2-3,TGTGCCATCAGTGGTACGGGAGCGGGGGGAAGCACAGATACGCAGTATTTT,CAISGTGAGGSTDTQYF
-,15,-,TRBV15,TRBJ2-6,TGTGCCACCAGCAGAGTAGACTCTGGGGCCAACGTCCTGACTTTC,CATSRVDSGANVLTF
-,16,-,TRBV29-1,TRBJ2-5,TGCAGCGTAAGAGGGTTATATGAGGGGCGGGAAGAGACCCAGTACTTC,CSVRGLYEGREETQYF
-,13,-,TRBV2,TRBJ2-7,TGTGCCAGTGGGGACATGCCTCAGGACGAGCAGTACTTC,CASGDMPQDEQYF
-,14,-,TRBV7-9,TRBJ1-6,TGTGCCAGCAGCTCAAGGGGTACGGATTCACCCCTCCACTTT,CASSSRGTDSPLHF
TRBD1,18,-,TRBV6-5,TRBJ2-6,TGTGCCAGCAGTTACTGGGGATCGACAGGGGCTGGGGCCAACGTCCTGACTTTC,CASSYWGSTGAGANVLTF
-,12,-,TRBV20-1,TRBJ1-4,TGCAGTGCCCAGGAGGGGGGGGAAAAACTGTTTTTT,CSAQEGGEKLFF
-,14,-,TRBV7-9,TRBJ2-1,TGTGCCAGCAGCTTCGAGGTGTCCTACAATGAGCAGTTCTTC,CASSFEVSYNEQFF
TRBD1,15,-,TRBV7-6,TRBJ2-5,TGTGCCAGCAGTCGGACAGGTCAGGCTTTGGAGACCCAGTACTTC,CASSRTGQALETQYF
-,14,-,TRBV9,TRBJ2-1,TGTGCCAGCAGCGTAGCTCCGGAAGGAGATGAGCAGTTCTTC,CASSVAPEGDEQFF
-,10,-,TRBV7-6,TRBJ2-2,TGTGCCAGCATTTGGGGGGAGCTGTTTTTT,CASIWGELFF
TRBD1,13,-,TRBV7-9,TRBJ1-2,TGTGCCAGCAGTTACGACAGGGGGCAAGGCTACACCTTC,CASSYDRGQGYTF
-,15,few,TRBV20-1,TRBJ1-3,TGCAGTGCTAGAGACGGCAGAAGAACTGGAAACACCATATATTTT,CSARDGRRTGNTIYF
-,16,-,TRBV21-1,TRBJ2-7,TGTGCCAGCCGAGGCTTGGTAAAGAGGGTCTCCTACGAGCAGTACTTC,CASRGLVKRVSYEQYF
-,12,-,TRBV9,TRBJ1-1,TGTGCCAGCAGCGTAGATGGGGCTGAAGCTTTCTTT,CASSVDGAEAFF
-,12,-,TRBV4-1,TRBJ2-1,TGCGCCAGCAGCCCCCATGGGGATGAGCAGTTCTTC,CASSPHGDEQFF
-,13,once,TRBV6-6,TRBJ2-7,TGTGCCAGCAGTGACGATCAGCAAAACGAGCAGTACTTC,CASSDDQQNEQYF
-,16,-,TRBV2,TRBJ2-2,TGTGCCAGCGACCGCCCGGGCGCCTCGGGTTCCGGGGAGCTGTTTTTT,CASDRPGASGSGELFF
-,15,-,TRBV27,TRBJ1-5,TGTGCCAGCAGACCCCAGGGTGGGTTGGATCAGCCCCAGCATTTT,CASRPQGGLDQPQHF
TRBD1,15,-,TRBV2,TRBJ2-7,TGTGCCAGCAAGGCGGAACAGGGGATTTCCTACGAGCAGTACTTC,CASKAEQGISYEQYF
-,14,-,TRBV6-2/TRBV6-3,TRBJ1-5,TGTGCCAGCAGTTACGGTTATTGGAATCAGCCCCAGCATTTT,CASSYGYWNQPQHF
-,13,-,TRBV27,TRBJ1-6,TGTGCCAGCAGTTTATCCCCGGGTTCACCCCCCCACTTT,CASSLSPGSPPHF
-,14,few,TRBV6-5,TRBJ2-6,TGTGCCAGCAGTAAGGGAACTGGGGCCAACGTCCTGACTTTC,CASSKGTGANVLTF
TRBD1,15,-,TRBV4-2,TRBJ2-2,TGTGCCAGCAGCCAGCTTGACAGGGTCACCGGGGAGCTGTTTTTT,CASSQLDRVTGELFF
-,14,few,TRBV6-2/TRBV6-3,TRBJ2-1,TGTGCCAGCAGACAGGGGGGGTCCTACAATGAGCAGTTCTTC,CASRQGGSYNEQFF
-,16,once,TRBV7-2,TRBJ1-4,TGTGCCAGCAGTCAAATGGCCTCGGGGACTAATGAAAAACTGTTTTTT,CASSQMASGTNEKLFF
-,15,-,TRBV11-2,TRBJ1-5,TGTGCCAGCAGCTTACACGGGAATAGCAATCAGCCCCAGCATTTT,CASSLHGNSNQPQHF
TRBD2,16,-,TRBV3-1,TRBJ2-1,TGTGCCAGCAGCCAAGAAAGGCTAGCGGGAGGGAATGAGCAGTTCTTC,CASSQERLAGGNEQFF
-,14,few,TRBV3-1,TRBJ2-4,TGTGCCAGCAGCCAAGATCTTGGGCAAAACATTCAGTACTTC,CASSQDLGQNIQYF
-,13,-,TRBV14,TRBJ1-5,TGTGCCAGCAGCCGAGGGACTGAGCAGCCCCAGCATTTT,CASSRGTEQPQHF
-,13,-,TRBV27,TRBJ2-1,TGTGCCAGCAGTTTCGGACGACTCAATGAACAGTTCTTC,CASSFGRLNEQFF
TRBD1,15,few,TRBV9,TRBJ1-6,TGTGCCAGCAGCGTGGGACAGACAAGTAATTCACCCCTCCACTTT,CASSVGQTSNSPLHF
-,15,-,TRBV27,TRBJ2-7,TGTGCCAGCAGTTTGGGGGACGGTTTTCCCTACGAGCAGTACTTC,CASSLGDGFPYEQYF
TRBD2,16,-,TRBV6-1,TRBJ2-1,TGTGCCAGCAGTGAATTAGCGGGAAAGGGTCGGTATGAGCAGTTCTTC,CASSELAGKGRYEQFF
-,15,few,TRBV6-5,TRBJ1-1,TGTGCCAGCAGTTACTCGCGGGGGATAGACCCGGAAGCTTTCTTT,CASSYSRGIDPEAFF
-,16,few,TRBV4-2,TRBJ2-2,TGTGCCAGCAGCCAAGAGTTAAGTGCTAACACCGGGGAGCTGTTTTTT,CASSQELSANTGELFF